This entry concerns a single T cell receptor beta chain. This CDR3 is built from 14 residues. Germline V gene data show CDR1 as SEHNR and CDR2 as FQNEAQ (reference sequence). The V and J ends lost 3 bases and 3 bases respectively, with 11 bases between them. Sequencing used immunoSEQ multiplex PCR; TCRdb keeps in-frame clones, though not all of them. The sample carries some 57,000 clones, about 90% recorded once. This entry is derived from a study of T cell changes during pregnancy in multiple sclerosis. V and J are TRBV7-9 and TRBJ1-1; TRBD1 might be the D (5 bases). The source was peripheral blood, collected in the first trimester of pregnancy. The sequence was collected from a female donor in good health, enrolled as a control in a pregnancy study. CDR3 bases: TGTGCCAGCAGCTTCGGCAGCAGGGACACTGAAGCTTTCTTT. This gives the protein CASSFGSRDTEAFF.